This T cell receptor beta chain was documented in a study of cytomegalovirus exposure and HLA in healthy donors (dated by TCRdb to about 2017). Looking at the study overall: In an earlier analysis of 587 of the donors, 276 Gb of sequence data and roughly 100 million unique TCR beta sequences from approximately 180 million T cells were reported. Because of strong linkage in the cohort, four or five DR-DQ haplotypes were treated as single units for association and clustering. In a later genetic analysis, genome-wide SNP genotypes for about 55% of the roughly 700 donors were used, and that subset was treated as a discovery cohort. Donor age, sex, ethnicity and CMV serostatus were collected together with the repertoire data. Rather than drawing on any new phenotypic data, the later analysis identified candidate immune exposures from TCR beta sequences and the way those sequences occurred across donors. Typing coverage differed by locus: A, B, C, DRB1 and DQB1 were typed in about 620-630 donors, DQA1 in around 500, DPA1 in 606, and DPB1 in approximately 450. To decide whether each TCR beta V gene segment behaved as functional or pseudogenic, an earlier analysis of some 580 of the donors relied on high-throughput TCR beta sequencing. The study was designed to test whether signatures of past pathogen exposure could be identified by cataloging public T cell receptors. The T cell repertoires of about 700 subjects were profiled by immunosequencing and related to cytomegalovirus serostatus. Both class I and class II loci were covered by HLA typing, at four-digit resolution. A later analysis re-analyzed previously published TCR beta repertoires from 550 to 700 donors and added high-resolution HLA genotyping to study TCR occurrence patterns. Every repertoire in the discovery cohort had been generated on one and the same sequencing platform. An early release covering some 640 HLA-typed donors comprised 300 to 350 gigabases of sequencing data and around 86 million unique TCR sequences. Across some 400 genotyped donors of the cohort, an average of about 200,000 unique TCR beta nucleotide sequences per donor were sequenced, and 15% to 20% of those sequences were non-productive. Of the approximately 400 genotyped donors, over 80% were placed in the genetic ancestry cluster associated with self-reported Caucasian donors. Besides the first cohort of 550 to 750 subjects, a separate validation cohort made up of 95 to 150 different subjects was used. High-throughput TCR immunosequencing, statistical association of individual TCRs with disease status, and machine learning were combined to predict cytomegalovirus infection status.

On this clone: Its antigen specificity is not known.

The method was the immunoSEQ multiplex PCR assay. For the multiplex PCR, a mixture combining 60 forward primers for TCR Vbeta segments and 13 reverse primers for TCR Jbeta segments was used. The CDR3 region of rearranged TCR beta genes was amplified from genomic DNA with a multiplex PCR assay. The amplified TCR beta libraries were sequenced on the Illumina HiSeq System as 87-base-pair reads. The source study handled its data this way. A later analysis tallied 80 million to 95 million unique TCR beta chains across the 640 or so repertoires, and about 10 million of those chains were shared by two or more donors. Raw reads were error-corrected and collapsed into unique sequences by a nearest-neighbor algorithm in which closely related sequences were merged to remove PCR and sequencing errors. Alignment of CDR3 sequences to IMGT reference sequences was used to assign V, D and J gene segments. For a sequence to be retained, a match of at least six nucleotides to both a V gene segment and a J gene segment was required. Rearrangements were classified as productive when the CDR3 lacked stop codons and remained in frame with V and J, and all other rearrangements were classified as non-productive. Following IMGT convention, CDR3 was defined as the stretch from the second conserved V-encoded cysteine up to the conserved J-encoded phenylalanine. The earlier analysis of roughly 590 of the donors excluded any sequence lacking an unambiguous match to a single V gene segment. An earlier analysis of under 750 of the donors called V segments functional above 56.7% productive rearrangements and segregating when the between-donor standard deviation exceeded 5%. To diagnose cytomegalovirus status from the catalog of TCR beta chain sequences, a statistical classification framework was built. A later analysis assigned V and J genes by comparing TCR nucleotide sequences with IMGT/GENE-DB human TR gene sequences. In a later analysis, CDR3 sequences and most-parsimonious VDJ recombination scenarios were assigned using the TCRdist pipeline. A later analysis defined each TCR beta chain by its CDR3 amino acid sequence plus V-gene family, and excluded reads lacking a unique V-gene family. In a later analysis, approximately 640 highly shared, low-generation-probability nucleotide sequences were removed to address suspected cross-contamination and a sequencing artifact. A later analysis calculated a clonal expansion index for each public chain from normalized within-repertoire ranks of inferred template counts. Generation probabilities in a later analysis came from a VDJ recombination model fitted to out-of-frame rearrangements, and those results were checked against IGoR. In a later analysis, hypergeometric tests were used to score TCR-TCR, TCR-HLA and TCR-CMV co-occurrence, with a repertoire-size bias correction applied to TCR pairs. To estimate false discovery rates, a later analysis permuted the HLA or CMV assignments 20 times. A later analysis grouped co-occurring TCRs with DBSCAN, adding TCRdist sequence similarity when clustering within HLA-allele-positive subsets. Co-occurrence clustering excluded repertoires with fewer than 30,000 or more than 120,000 public chains, plus five with anomalous nucleotide sharing. Not all clones reach the TCRdb copy of this immuneACCESS table, which keeps in-frame sequences only. Checked studies attribute under half of the gap to unresolved V genes and leave the rest unexplained. V and J calls and clone size are copied from that table; D and trimming were computed from the DNA. The sample table on file contains 140,000 to 150,000 clones. 0.75% to 1% of the sample is in the top ten clones.

The cohort comprised fewer than 700 healthy bone marrow donors. All cohort members were sampled while nominally healthy, although unrecorded immune exposures were likely present. The donor tested CMV seronegative, placing the donor among the 350 or so seronegative members of the cohort. Each donor provided a peripheral blood sample, and peripheral blood mononuclear cells were used for TCR beta sequencing. The Qiagen DNeasy Blood Extraction Kit was used to extract genomic DNA from the blood cell samples. What the authors observed across the whole study: An earlier analysis of approximately 540 of the donors showed that most TCR beta V segments appeared in productive rearrangements either about 87% or about 30% of the time, which broadly matched IMGT annotations. Correlated functional status among segregating V segments might reflect linkage disequilibrium, but an unknown experimental factor could not be ruled out. CMV serostatus was the only immune exposure information available for the cohort. Cytomegalovirus status was reported to be diagnosed by the classifier with high specificity and sensitivity in both the original and validation cohorts. Some IMGT-functional V segments, including TRBV6-2 and TRBV6-3, could not be distinguished by the 87-base-pair reads and were therefore excluded. A later analysis reported that several top co-occurrence clusters appeared linked to parvovirus B19, influenza, CMV and Epstein-Barr virus. The authors suggested that the approach could potentially be extended to other disease states and immunological phenotypes. A later analysis found that HLA-associated TCR beta chains were more clonally expanded and had lower generation probabilities than equally common non-associated chains. A cluster of highly shared sequence variants was judged likely to represent a technical artifact of the sequencing pipeline. According to a later analysis, TCR association rates differed among HLA loci, with DRB1 alleles showing the most associated TCRs and HLA-C alleles showing the fewest. A later genetic analysis reported fewer N-insertions in productive TCRs among donors in an Asian-associated ancestry cluster than the roughly 620-donor mean. Because some donors lacked HLA typing at each locus, the association tests relied only on the typed subset. Most TCR sequences were observed very rarely across donors, whereas some public TCRs were present in many individuals. About 17 rarely observed V segments, including chromosome 9 orphons, were excluded from the earlier analysis of about 600 of the donors because counts were too low. In vitro tests confirmed that a few of the cytomegalovirus-associated TCR beta chains recognize cytomegalovirus antigens. An association between a missense DCLRE1C variant and V-gene and J-gene trimming of TCR beta chains was found in a later genetic analysis and replicated in an independent cohort. When HLA alleles, especially DR and DQ, strongly co-occurred, TCR associations were difficult to assign to individual alleles. Specific HLA alleles were associated with 15,000 to 20,000 TCR beta sequences at a false discovery rate of 0.05 in a later analysis. The study listed 150 to 200 TCR beta chains as associated with cytomegalovirus. Sequencing depth was assumed to be roughly uniform across donors in the presence/absence analyses, though that assumption may not hold. Most CMV-associated TCR beta chains appeared to be HLA-restricted in a later analysis, and the HLA associations seemed to be driven largely by CMV exposure. A further reported finding was that TCR beta sequences accurately predicted the HLA-A and HLA-B alleles for most subjects in the first cohort. The cohort was sequenced for TCR beta chains only, and without alpha or paired-chain data the features that could be detected were limited.

V lost 0 bases and J lost 10 bases, and the count of bases not matched to a germline gene is 10. CDR1 and CDR2 are drawn from the germline V gene (reference sequence): GTSNPN, SVGIG. Counted from cysteine to phenylalanine, this CDR3 has 15 amino acids. This entry keeps only the CDR3 DNA: 45 bases, framed from base 1. The chain is encoded by TRBV30 joined to TRBJ1-5, with TRBD1 identical over 9 junction bases. The TCR sequence derives from a male donor in good health and CMV-seronegative. The material sequenced was PBMCs. This receptor has the CDR3 CAWSVMGQGADPQHF. The DNA is as follows: TGTGCCTGGAGTGTAATGGGACAGGGCGCCGATCCCCAGCATTTT.